This entry lists 14 T cell receptor beta chains sequenced from one sample in a study of T cell therapy product for transplant patients. Some clones are missing from TCRdb's copy, which holds only in-frame ones; the method was immunoSEQ multiplex PCR. This sample yields approximately 940 clones, of which around 40% are seen a single time; roughly a quarter belongs to the top ten. Antigens of these TCRs are unknown. The meaning of this label is: CMVpp65/IE-1-reactive T cells enriched by IFNgamma capture and expanded in vitro. PBMCs were stimulated for 5 to 6 hours with overlapping CMV pp65 and IE-1 peptide pools at 0.4 to 0.65 ug/ml each. An IFNgamma secretion assay positively selected the IFNgamma-producing cells after CMV stimulation. The enriched IFNgamma+ cells were cultured approximately three weeks on irradiated autologous feeders with either IL-7/IL-15 or IL-2. Sequenced sample: a sorted cell population cultured from PBMCs. The receptor source for this set is an adult in good health.

This clone was seen only a few times. V is TRBV11-2 and J is TRBJ1-1, with TRBD1 as a possible D gene (5 bases). CDR1 is SGHAT and CDR2 is FQNNGV in the germline V gene. The V end was cut by 5 bases, the J end by 3 bases, with 10 bases between. The CDR3 sequence is 13 residues long. This CDR3 reads CASSGGRDTEAFF. For the CDR3, the DNA is TGTGCCAGCAGCGGGGGGAGGGACACTGAAGCTTTCTTT.

This clone was recorded once. The rearrangement uses TRBV28 and TRBJ2-7; D ambiguous. CDR1 and CDR2 (germline): MDHEN, SYDVKM. Deletions cut 1 base from V and 3 bases from J, with 1 base between. The CDR3 is 11 amino acids. The CDR3 region has the DNA TGTGCCAGCAGTTTATACTACGAGCAGTACTTC. This translates into CASSLYYEQYF. The full variable domain, with the rest looked up from reference TRBV28 and TRBJ2-7, is DVKVTQSSRYLVKRTGEKVFLECVQDMDHENMFWYRQDPGLGLRLIYFSYDVKMKEKGDIPEGYSVSREKKERFSLILESASTNQTSMYLCASSLYYEQYFGPGTRLTVT.

This clone was found a few times. The chain employs TRBV18 and TRBJ2-2; weak D call: TRBD1 (5 bases). Trimming left V 2 bases short and J 1 base short, with 8 bases between. The CDR3 extends over 15 amino acids. Germline V gene lookup returns CDR1 KGHSH and CDR2 LQKENI. The CDR3: CASSPGAGNTGELFF. In DNA form, the CDR3 reads TGTGCCAGCTCACCAGGGGCAGGGAACACCGGGGAGCTGTTTTTT.

This chain uses TRBV6-5 with TRBJ2-1, with TRBD1 identical over 10 bases. The germline gives CDR1 MNHEY, CDR2 SVGAGI. V shed 3 bases, J shed 3 bases, and the junction held 2 bases outside the gene matches. The length of the CDR3 is 15 residues. The CDR3 sequence is CASSYRTGGYNEQFF. The CDR3 DNA follows: TGTGCCAGCAGTTATCGGACAGGGGGCTACAATGAGCAGTTCTTC.

The chain couples TRBV7-2 to TRBJ1-5, with a tentative D call TRBD1 (6 bases). The CDR3 contains 15 residues. Per germline, CDR1 SGHTA and CDR2 FQGNSA. Trimming removed 5 bases at V and 3 bases at J, with 14 bases between. The CDR3 reads CASSLGQSYNQPQHF. CDR3 sequence (DNA): TGTGCCAGCAGCCTCGGACAGTCTTACAATCAGCCCCAGCATTTT. The full variable domain, in which reference TRBV7-2 and TRBJ1-5 provide the parts outside the CDR3, is GAGVSQSPSNKVTEKGKDVELRCDPISGHTALYWYRQSLGQGLEFLIYFQGNSAPDKSGLPSDRFSAERTGGSVSTLTIQRTQQEDSAVYLCASSLGQSYNQPQHFGDGTRLSIL.

The rearrangement joins TRBV6-4 to TRBJ1-2; weak D call: TRBD1 (5 bases). This CDR3 is 14 amino acids long. Germline V lookup: CDR1 MRHNA, CDR2 SNTAGT. Trimming shortened V by 7 bases and J by 5 bases, and 17 bases separated the two germline ends. CDR3 amino acids: CASMGGRGEYGYTF. CDR3 sequence (DNA): TGTGCCAGCATGGGGGGAAGGGGAGAATATGGCTACACCTTC.

This rearrangement joins TRBV7-9 to TRBJ1-1; no clear D. The CDR3 runs 10 residues. V lost 3 bases to trimming and J lost 6 bases, with 2 bases between them. Germline V CDR1 and CDR2: SEHNR, FQNEAQ (reference sequence). The CDR3: CASSFAEAFF. CDR3 nucleotides: TGTGCCAGCAGCTTCGCTGAAGCTTTCTTT.

This clone came up a few times. The chain uses TRBV11-2 and TRBJ2-1; D unclear. This CDR3 has 12 residues. Trimming shortened V by 0 bases and J by 6 bases, and 3 bases separated the two germline ends. The germline V gene has CDR1 SGHAT and CDR2 FQNNGV. In DNA, the CDR3 is TGTGCCAGCAGCTTAGAGGCCAATGAGCAGTTCTTC. It yields the protein CASSLEANEQFF.

The V and J genes are TRBV30 and TRBJ2-1; unclear D gene. The V end lost 1 base, the J end lost 11 bases, and 21 bases lay between the germline ends. The CDR3 has 15 residues. Germline lookup yields CDR1 GTSNPN and CDR2 SVGIG (reference sequence). CDR3 coding DNA: TGTGCCTGGAGTGAGGGCCTCCACACCAACTTTAAGCAGTTCTTC. Its protein product is CAWSEGLHTNFKQFF.

The V and J genes are TRBV13 and TRBJ1-6; 7 bases line up with TRBD1. Trimming removed 3 bases from V and 10 bases from J; junction bases left unmatched: 6. Germline V gives CDR1 PRHDT, CDR2 FYEKMQ (reference sequence). The CDR3 has 14 amino acids. The CDR3 DNA follows: TGTGCCAGCAGCTTGGGGCAGGGGGGGTCACCCCTCCACTTT. Translating gives CASSLGQGGSPLHF.

The V and J genes are TRBV10-3 and TRBJ1-6, with no clear D. Trimming shortened V by 6 bases and J by 6 bases, and 9 bases separated the two germline ends. The V gene's germline CDR1 is ENHRY and CDR2 SYGVKD. This CDR3 contains 13 residues. The CDR3 sequence: CAIRKGGNSPLHF. The CDR3 coding sequence is TGTGCCATCAGGAAGGGTGGTAATTCACCCCTCCACTTT.

The chain links TRBV6-5 to TRBJ1-1, with 7 bases aligning to TRBD1. After removal of 4 bases from V and 5 bases from J, the junction contained 7 bases not matched to a gene. CDR3 length: 14 residues. The V gene's germline CDR1 is MNHEY and CDR2 SVGAGI. CDR3 region: CASSFQGVGTEAFF. The DNA for the CDR3 is TGTGCCAGCAGTTTTCAGGGGGTTGGTACTGAAGCTTTCTTT.

The V call is TRBV5-1, the J call TRBJ1-4, with D uncertain. Trimming cost V 4 bases and J 3 bases, with 13 bases left between them. This CDR3 is built from 15 residues. In germline, CDR1 is SGHRS, CDR2 YFSETQ. Here the CDR3 reads CASSSTTPSNEKLFF. As DNA, the CDR3 is TGCGCCAGCAGCAGTACGACACCCTCTAATGAAAAACTGTTTTTT. Full variable domain (remainder filled in from reference TRBV5-1 and TRBJ1-4): KAGVTQTPRYLIKTRGQQVTLSCSPISGHRSVSWYQQTPGQGLQFLFEYFSETQRNKGNFPGRFSGRQFSNSRSEMNVSTLELGDSALYLCASSSTTPSNEKLFFGSGTQLSVL.

The chain combines TRBV9 with TRBJ1-3, with D maybe TRBD1 (6 bases). V dropped 4 bases and J dropped 4 bases, with 15 bases sitting between them. This CDR3 is 15 amino acids long. CDR1 SGDLS and CDR2 YYNGEE come from the germline V gene. The CDR3 DNA is TGTGCCAGCAGCTCCTCGGGGGGCAGCGGAAACACCATATATTTT. Encoded protein: CASSSSGGSGNTIYF.